The 15 T cell receptor beta chains in this list originate from one sample, sequenced in a study of post-analysis software for immune sequencing data. Findings of the study overall: Elevated frequency relative to controls characterized several TRBV segments in patients, TRBV5-6, TRBV5-1 and TRBV20-1 among them.

Antigens of these TCRs are unknown. cDNA libraries of TCR beta carried unique molecular identifiers. TCRdb fed the PCR reads into MiXCR, producing one record per CDR3 protein. This sample has roughly 540,000 distinct CDR3 sequences, with about a third found just once. The sample taken for sequencing was blood. The source of these receptors is a girl younger than 18 with multiple sclerosis.

There are a few counts of this clonotype. A much larger clone lies one base from this, so it may be a read error. The chain is built from TRBV5-1 and TRBJ2-7; D possibly matches TRBD1 or TRBD2 (5 bases each). With the DNA end fitting TRBJ2-5 better, the J assignment may be wrong. The CDR3 consists of 13 residues. Germline-derived CDR1 and CDR2 are SGHRS and YFSETQ. The CDR3 DNA is TGCGTCAGCAGCTTGGCTGGGGGAGAGACCCAGTACTTC. Its translation: CVSSLAGGETQYF.

The V and J genes are TRBV10-3 and TRBJ1-2; 9 bases agree with TRBD1. Germline-derived CDR1 and CDR2 are ENHRY and SYGVKD. Germline trimming cut 2 bases from V and 6 bases from J; bases unmatched to any gene: 13. The CDR3 spans 17 residues. CDR3 residues: CAISEVYQQGAVDGYTF. The CDR3 coding sequence is TGTGCCATCAGTGAGGTTTATCAACAGGGGGCCGTTGATGGCTACACCTTC.

The V call is TRBV13, the J call TRBJ2-1; 9 bases map to TRBD1. The junction had 6 bases not matched to a gene; V was cut back by 5 bases and J by 7 bases. The germline CDR1 and CDR2 sequences are PRHDT and FYEKMQ (reference sequence). This CDR3 comprises 14 residues. CDR3 sequence reads: CASSKDRGTNEQFF. CDR3 nucleotide sequence: TGTGCCAGCAGCAAGGACAGGGGTACGAATGAGCAGTTCTTC. The complete variable domain, with remaining parts taken from reference TRBV13 and TRBJ2-1, reads AAGVIQSPRHLIKEKRETATLKCYPIPRHDTVYWYQQGPGQDPQFLISFYEKMQSDKGSIPDRFSAQQFSDYHSELNMSSLELGDSALYFCASSKDRGTNEQFFGPGTRLTVL.

This clonotype was counted a few times. The chain has TRBV25-1 and TRBJ1-6, with D possibly being TRBD1 (6 bases). Germline V gives CDR1 MGHDK, CDR2 SYGVNS. The CDR3 covers 16 residues. V lost 6 bases and J 7 bases, leaving 19 bases between the germline ends. This CDR3 is CASSGAETGLNSPLHF. The CDR3 DNA follows: TGTGCCAGCAGCGGGGCCGAGACAGGACTGAATTCACCCCTCCACTTT.

This clonotype showed up just a few times. This rearrangement joins TRBV9 to TRBJ1-5; D unresolved. The V end lost 2 bases, the J end lost 0 bases, and 9 bases lay between the germline ends. The CDR3 covers 15 residues. The germline V gene encodes CDR1 SGDLS and CDR2 YYNGEE. This CDR3 is CASSVGVNSNQPQHF. The CDR3 nucleotides are TGTGCCAGCAGCGTTGGAGTAAATAGCAATCAGCCCCAGCATTTT.

The chain joins TRBV5-1 to TRBJ2-1, with TRBD2 matching over 10 bases. With 4 bases clipped from V and 5 bases from J, the junction kept 3 bases outside the gene matches. Germline lookup yields CDR1 SGHRS and CDR2 YFSETQ. CDR3 length: 14 residues. DNA for the CDR3: TGCGCCAGCAGCGCTAGCGGGGGCCACAATGAGCAGTTCTTC. Amino acids: CASSASGGHNEQFF.

This clonotype has just a few counts. V gene TRBV15 combines with J gene TRBJ2-3; D gene ambiguous. The CDR3 is made up of 12 amino acids. Germline V gene lookup returns CDR1 LNHNV and CDR2 YYDKDF (reference sequence). The ends were cut back, 0 bases at V and 9 bases at J, with 7 bases in the middle. In DNA, the CDR3 is TGTGCCACCAGCAGAGATTCTTGGACGCAGTATTTT. It encodes CATSRDSWTQYF. The full variable domain, in which reference TRBV15 and TRBJ2-3 provide the parts outside the CDR3, is DAMVIQNPRYQVTQFGKPVTLSCSQTLNHNVMYWYQQKSSQAPKLLFHYYDKDFNNEADTPDNFQSRRPNTSFCFLDIRSPGLGDTAMYLCATSRDSWTQYFGPGTRLTVL.

The chain recombines TRBV5-1 with TRBJ2-1; 8 bases match TRBD2. CDR1 and CDR2 from the germline V gene are SGHRS and YFSETQ. This CDR3 is built from 15 residues. The J segment lost 5 bases and the V segment lost 7 bases, leaving 11 bases of the junction unmatched. The CDR3 nucleotides are TGCGCCAGCCGCGATACCGGGGGGGTCGACAATGAGCAGTTCTTC. It translates to CASRDTGGVDNEQFF.

In this sample, this clonotype turned up a few times. Its ends do not fully match the called genes, so a read error is possible. The V call is TRBV7-7, the J call TRBJ2-1; 11 bases are shared with TRBD2. Germline-derived CDR1 and CDR2 are SSHAT and FNYEAQ (reference sequence). The CDR3 has 15 amino acids. In DNA form, the CDR3 reads TGTGCTAGCAGCTTTAGCGGGGGGGCCGGTAATGAGCAGTTCTTC. It codes for CASSFSGGAGNEQFF.

This clonotype was counted a few times. V and J are TRBV20-1 and TRBJ2-5; 8 nucleotides agree with TRBD2. The length of the CDR3 is 16 residues. Germline assignment: CDR1 DFQATT and CDR2 SNEGSKA (reference sequence). V shed 6 bases, J shed 4 bases, and the junction held 16 bases outside the gene matches. The CDR3 region has the DNA TGCAGTGCCCTTCCCCTGGGACTAGATTACTCAGAGACCCAGTACTTC. It codes for CSALPLGLDYSETQYF.

This clonotype was seen repeatedly, ten times or more. This rearrangement joins TRBV9 to TRBJ2-1; 9 positions agree with TRBD2. V was clipped by 7 bases and J by 5 bases; unmatched bases: 7. The CDR3 covers 14 residues. The germline V gene encodes CDR1 SGDLS and CDR2 YYNGEE. CDR3 region: CASLRGGTDNEQFF. CDR3 DNA sequence: TGTGCCAGCTTGCGGGGGGGTACCGACAATGAGCAGTTCTTC.

Concerning this clonotype itself: Compared with germline, one end of the junction differs, possibly owing to a read error. CDR3 nucleotide sequence: TGCGTCAGCAGCCCTACCCGTATCCAACAGGGGGGGGACTCTGGGGCCAACGTCCTGACTTTC. This codes for CVSSPTRIQQGGDSGANVLTF. V gene TRBV4-1 combines with J gene TRBJ2-6; a possible D gene is TRBD1 (8 bases). Germline V gene data show CDR1 as MGHRA and CDR2 as YSYEKL. This CDR3 comprises 21 residues.

This chain joins TRBV6-5 and TRBJ2-1; 8 bases map to TRBD2. The CDR3 sequence is 13 residues long. CDR1 MNHEY and CDR2 SVGAGI come from the germline V gene. Losses at the gene ends were 10 bases for V and 4 bases for J; bases not matched to a gene: 6. DNA of the CDR3: TGTGCCATAAGGCAGCGGGGGTACAATGAGCAGTTCTTC. Its translation: CAIRQRGYNEQFF.

The CDR3 DNA sequence: TGTGCCAGCAGGATTGGTAGGAGCTCCTACAATGAGCAGTTCTTC. Translation: CASRIGRSSYNEQFF. This chain uses TRBV27 with TRBJ2-1; D gene ambiguous. Trimming removed 6 bases at V and 0 bases at J, with 12 bases between. The CDR3 has 15 amino acids. Germline loops: CDR1 MNHEY, CDR2 SMNVEV (reference sequence).

V gene TRBV7-3 combines with J gene TRBJ2-3; 10 bases are a match to TRBD2. The germline V gene encodes CDR1 SGHTA and CDR2 FQGTGA. This CDR3 contains 15 residues. After removal of 4 bases from V and 6 bases from J, the junction contained 7 bases not matched to a gene. The CDR3 nucleotides read TGTGCCAGCAGCTCGGATCTAGCGGGGGAGGATACGCAGTATTTT. Protein sequence: CASSSDLAGEDTQYF.